This TCR beta chain was captured in a study of cytomegalovirus exposure and HLA in healthy donors (dated by TCRdb to the late 2010s). For the wider study: An earlier analysis of 587 of the donors reported under 300 Gb of sequence data and 117 million unique TCR beta sequences obtained from around 180 million T cells. To predict cytomegalovirus infection status, the study brought together high-throughput TCR immunosequencing, statistical association of individual TCRs with disease status, and machine learning. Typing coverage varied by locus: about 629-630 donors for A, B, C, DRB1 and DQB1; 500 to 550 for DQA1; some 610 for DPA1; approximately 490 for DPB1. A later genetic analysis took genome-wide SNP genotypes for about 55% of the 666 donors and used that subset as a discovery cohort. Across under 500 genotyped donors of the cohort, an average of about 250,000 unique TCR beta nucleotide sequences per donor were sequenced, and around 19% of those sequences were non-productive. HLA typing covered class I and class II loci at four-digit resolution. In addition to the first cohort of 650 to 750 subjects, a separate validation cohort of approximately 110 different subjects was used. Roughly 5 DR-DQ haplotypes were handled as single units for association and clustering, since linkage in the cohort was strong. To study patterns of TCR occurrence, a later analysis re-analyzed previously published TCR beta repertoires from 600 to 750 donors and added high-resolution HLA genotyping. Of the approximately 400 genotyped donors, approximately 80% were placed in the genetic ancestry cluster associated with self-reported Caucasian donors. An early release that covered some 630 HLA-typed donors contained about 290 gigabases of sequencing data and tens of millions of unique TCR sequences. An earlier analysis of approximately 580 of the donors used high-throughput TCR beta sequencing to judge whether each TCR beta V gene segment behaved as functional or pseudogenic. The study profiled the T cell repertoires of approximately 700 subjects by immunosequencing and related them to cytomegalovirus serostatus. Rather than drawing on any new phenotypic data, the later analysis identified candidate immune exposures from TCR beta sequences and the way those sequences occurred across donors. Every repertoire in the discovery cohort had been generated on one and the same sequencing platform. Donor age, sex, ethnicity and CMV serostatus were compiled alongside the repertoire data. The study was designed to test whether signatures of past pathogen exposure could be identified by cataloging public T cell receptors.

Libraries were built with the immunoSEQ multiplex PCR assay. A mixture of 60 forward primers for TCR Vbeta segments and 13 reverse primers for TCR Jbeta segments was used in the multiplex PCR. Amplification of the CDR3 region of rearranged TCR beta genes was performed with a multiplex PCR assay on genomic DNA. Amplified TCR beta libraries were sequenced as 87-base-pair reads on the Illumina HiSeq System. The authors' pipeline ran thus. A later analysis counted 65 million to 90 million unique TCR beta chains across the roughly 700 repertoires, and 9.5 million to 11 million of these chains were shared by at least two donors. Raw reads were error-corrected and collapsed into unique sequences with a nearest-neighbor algorithm that merged closely related sequences to remove PCR and sequencing errors. To assign V, D and J gene segments, CDR3 sequences were aligned to IMGT reference sequences. For a sequence to be retained, at least a six-nucleotide match to both a V gene segment and a J gene segment was required. Rearrangements were called productive when the CDR3 lacked stop codons and stayed in frame with V and J; all others were non-productive. CDR3 was defined by IMGT convention, running from the second conserved V-encoded cysteine to the conserved J-encoded phenylalanine. Sequences without an unambiguous match to a single V gene segment were excluded from the earlier analysis of 587 of the donors. In an earlier analysis of approximately 560 of the donors, a V segment was called functional when productive rearrangements were above 56.7%, and segregating when the standard deviation between donors exceeded 5%. A statistical classification framework was developed to diagnose cytomegalovirus status using the catalog of TCR beta chain sequences. In a later analysis, TCR nucleotide sequences were compared against IMGT/GENE-DB human TR gene sequences so that V and J genes could be assigned. The TCRdist pipeline was used in a later analysis to assign CDR3 sequences and most-parsimonious VDJ recombination scenarios. A later analysis defined each TCR beta chain by its CDR3 amino acid sequence plus V-gene family, and excluded reads lacking a unique V-gene family. As a way to deal with suspected cross-contamination and a sequencing artifact, a later analysis dropped 592 nucleotide sequences that were highly shared and had low generation probability. For each public chain, a later analysis derived a clonal expansion index from normalized ranks of inferred template counts within each repertoire. In a later analysis, generation probabilities were computed using a VDJ recombination model fitted to out-of-frame rearrangements, and the results were checked against IGoR. Hypergeometric tests were used in a later analysis to score TCR-TCR, TCR-HLA and TCR-CMV co-occurrence, with a repertoire-size bias correction applied to the TCR pairs. In a later analysis, false discovery rates were estimated by permuting HLA or CMV assignments 20 times. A later analysis grouped co-occurring TCRs with DBSCAN, adding TCRdist sequence similarity when clustering within HLA-allele-positive subsets. For co-occurrence clustering, repertoires with fewer than 30,000 or more than 120,000 public chains were excluded, along with five or six repertoires with anomalous nucleotide sharing. TCRdb took over this immuneACCESS table, retaining in-frame rearrangements with V and J assigned. Such tables are incomplete; in checked studies, under half of the missing clones stem from an unresolved V gene, and the remainder is unexplained. D and trimming come from the DNA, and the V and J calls and clone size come from that table. In this sample the table shows 150,000 to 200,000 clones, approximately 84% of which occur a single time. The top ten hold about 2.4% of the sample.

Overall study outcomes, separate from this receptor: Because some donors lacked HLA typing at each locus, the association tests relied only on the typed subset. Linkage disequilibrium might explain the correlated functional status among segregating V segments, but an unknown experimental factor could not be ruled out. In both the original and validation cohorts, the classifier was reported to diagnose cytomegalovirus status with high specificity and sensitivity. A group of highly shared sequence variants was considered likely to be a technical artifact of the sequencing pipeline. Specific HLA alleles were associated with 15,000 to 20,000 TCR beta sequences at a false discovery rate of 0.05 in a later analysis. An earlier analysis of roughly 570 of the donors showed that most TCR beta V segments appeared in productive rearrangements either about 90% or about 30% of the time, which broadly matched IMGT annotations. Assigning TCR associations to individual alleles was difficult when HLA alleles, especially DR and DQ, strongly co-occurred. A later analysis found that HLA-associated TCR beta chains were more clonally expanded and had lower generation probabilities than equally common non-associated chains. A further reported finding was that TCR beta sequences accurately predicted the HLA-A and HLA-B alleles for most subjects in the first cohort. The presence/absence analyses assumed that sequencing depth was roughly uniform across donors, and that assumption may not be true. This cohort had only TCR beta chains sequenced, and the lack of alpha or paired-chain data limited which features could be detected. Compared with the roughly 700-donor mean, donors in an Asian-associated ancestry cluster had fewer N-insertions in productive TCRs, according to a later genetic analysis. In the study, some 160 TCR beta chains were listed as associated with cytomegalovirus. In a later analysis, the rate of TCR association differed among HLA loci, with DRB1 alleles having the most associated TCRs and HLA-C alleles having the fewest. The only immune exposure information available for the cohort was CMV serostatus. In a later analysis, most CMV-associated TCR beta chains were found to appear HLA-restricted, with HLA associations seemingly driven largely by CMV exposure. Because counts were too low, more than 15 rarely observed V segments, including chromosome 9 orphons, were left out of the earlier analysis of roughly 600 of the donors. The authors suggested that the approach could potentially be extended to other disease states and immunological phenotypes. Some IMGT-functional V segments, including TRBV6-2 and TRBV6-3, could not be told apart with the 87-base-pair reads, so those segments were excluded. Across donors, most TCR sequences were observed very rarely, whereas some public TCRs were present in many individuals. A later analysis reported that several top co-occurrence clusters appeared linked to parvovirus B19, influenza, CMV and Epstein-Barr virus. A few of the identified cytomegalovirus-associated TCR beta chains were confirmed in vitro to be specific for cytomegalovirus antigens. A later genetic analysis associated a missense DCLRE1C variant with V-gene and J-gene trimming of TCR beta chains, and an independent cohort replicated the association.

Here V drops 3 bases and J drops 4 bases, and the junction holds 14 bases not matched to any gene. From cysteine to phenylalanine, the CDR3 is 18 amino acids long. Solely the CDR3 DNA is kept, with 54 bases framed from the first base. Per the germline V gene, SGHDT is the CDR1 and YYEEEE is the CDR2. The cohort comprised around 700 healthy bone marrow donors. All cohort members were sampled while nominally healthy, although unrecorded immune exposures were likely present. The donor was CMV seropositive and belonged to the group of about 290 seropositive cohort members. Every donor gave a peripheral blood sample, and the peripheral blood mononuclear cells from that sample were used for TCR beta sequencing. The Qiagen DNeasy Blood Extraction Kit was used to extract genomic DNA from the blood cell samples. A few counts support this clone. What antigen it recognizes has not been identified. The record has no base qualities; no much larger clone is one base away.

The specimen was PBMCs. The chain employs TRBV5-6 and TRBJ1-3; 9 nucleotides in the junction match TRBD1. The receptor was isolated from a woman aged 50 to 60 in good health and CMV-seropositive. The CDR3 is CASSSTFKGQGPGNTIYF. The DNA sequence is given as TGTGCCAGCAGCTCGACCTTCAAAGGACAGGGGCCAGGAAACACCATATATTTT.